This T cell receptor (beta chain) was sequenced in a study of T-cell reconstitution after alpha-beta-depleted transplantation in children. Using unique molecular identifiers, the investigators prepared the TCRbeta library. TCRdb reprocessed the PCR reads via MiXCR and lists one record per CDR3 protein. The sample lists 700,000 to 950,000 distinct CDR3 sequences, approximately 15% seen once, with roughly 5% in the top ten. This clonotype was seen more than once but under ten times. This TCR was sampled from a male patient between 10 and 17 years old who had a stem cell transplant for acute lymphoblastic leukemia, so the T cells may come from the graft donor. The sample consisted of PBMCs, mostly from graft donor cells, taken 360 days after TCRalphabeta/CD19-depleted stem cell transplant.

CDR3 nucleotide sequence: TGTGCCAGCAGCTACCCCGCCGGGGAGCTGTTTTTT. Protein sequence: CASSYPAGELFF. The rearrangement links TRBV7-3 to TRBJ2-2; D unclear. V lost 4 bases and J 6 bases, leaving 6 bases between the germline ends. This CDR3 comprises 12 residues. Per germline, CDR1 SGHTA and CDR2 FQGTGA.